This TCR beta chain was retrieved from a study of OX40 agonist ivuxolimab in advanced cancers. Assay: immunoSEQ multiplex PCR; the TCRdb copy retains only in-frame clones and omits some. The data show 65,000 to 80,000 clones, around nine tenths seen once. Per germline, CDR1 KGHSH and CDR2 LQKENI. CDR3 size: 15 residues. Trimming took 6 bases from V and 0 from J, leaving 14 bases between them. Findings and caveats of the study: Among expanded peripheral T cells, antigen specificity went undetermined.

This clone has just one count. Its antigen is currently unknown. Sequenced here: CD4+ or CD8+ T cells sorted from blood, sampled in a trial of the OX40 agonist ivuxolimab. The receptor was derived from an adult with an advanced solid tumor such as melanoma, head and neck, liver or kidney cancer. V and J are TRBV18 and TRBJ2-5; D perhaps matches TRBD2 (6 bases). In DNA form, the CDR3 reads TGTGCCAGCTCCCCGCGAGGAGGGGACCAAGAGACCCAGTACTTC. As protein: CASSPRGGDQETQYF.